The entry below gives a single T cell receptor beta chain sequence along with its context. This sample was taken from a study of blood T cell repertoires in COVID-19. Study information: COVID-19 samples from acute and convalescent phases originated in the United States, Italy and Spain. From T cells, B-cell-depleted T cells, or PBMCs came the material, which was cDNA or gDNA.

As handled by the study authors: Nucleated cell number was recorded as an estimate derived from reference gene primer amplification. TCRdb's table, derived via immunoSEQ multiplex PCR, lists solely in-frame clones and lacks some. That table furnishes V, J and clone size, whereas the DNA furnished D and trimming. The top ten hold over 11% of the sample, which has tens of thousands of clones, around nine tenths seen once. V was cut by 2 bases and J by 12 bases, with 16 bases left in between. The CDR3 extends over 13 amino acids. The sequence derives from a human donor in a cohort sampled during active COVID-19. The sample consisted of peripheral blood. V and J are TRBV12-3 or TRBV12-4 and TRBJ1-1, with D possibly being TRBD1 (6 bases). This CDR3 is CASSLRQERVSFF. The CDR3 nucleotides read TGTGCCAGCAGTTTACGACAGGAACGAGTATCTTTCTTT.